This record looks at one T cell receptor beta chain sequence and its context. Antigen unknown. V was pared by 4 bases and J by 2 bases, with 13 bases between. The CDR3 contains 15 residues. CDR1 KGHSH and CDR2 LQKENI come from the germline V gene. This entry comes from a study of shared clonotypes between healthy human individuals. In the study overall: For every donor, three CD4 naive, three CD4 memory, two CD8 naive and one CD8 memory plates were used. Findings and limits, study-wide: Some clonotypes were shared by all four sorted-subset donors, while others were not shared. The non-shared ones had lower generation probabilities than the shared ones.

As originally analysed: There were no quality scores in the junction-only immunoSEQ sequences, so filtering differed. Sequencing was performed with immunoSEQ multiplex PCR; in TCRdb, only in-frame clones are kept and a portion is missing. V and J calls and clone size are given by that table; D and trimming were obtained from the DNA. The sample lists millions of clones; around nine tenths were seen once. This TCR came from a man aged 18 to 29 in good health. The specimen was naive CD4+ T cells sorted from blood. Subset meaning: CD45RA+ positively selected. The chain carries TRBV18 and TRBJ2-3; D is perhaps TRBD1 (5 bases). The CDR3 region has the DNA TGTGCCAGCTCACTGAGACAGACGAACACAGATACGCAGTATTTT. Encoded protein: CASSLRQTNTDTQYF.